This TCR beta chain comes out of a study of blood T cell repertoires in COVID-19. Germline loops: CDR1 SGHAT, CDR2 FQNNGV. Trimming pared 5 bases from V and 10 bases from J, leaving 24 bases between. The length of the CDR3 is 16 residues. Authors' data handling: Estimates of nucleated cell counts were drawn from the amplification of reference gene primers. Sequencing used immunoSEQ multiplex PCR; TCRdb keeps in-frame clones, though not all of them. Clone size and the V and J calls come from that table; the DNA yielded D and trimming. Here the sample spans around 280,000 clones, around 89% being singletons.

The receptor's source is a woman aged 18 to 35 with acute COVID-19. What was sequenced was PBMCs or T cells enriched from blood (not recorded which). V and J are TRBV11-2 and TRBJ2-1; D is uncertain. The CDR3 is CASSPQSAGLTLEQFF. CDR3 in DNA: TGTGCCAGCAGCCCCCAGTCCGCTGGGCTGACCTTGGAGCAGTTCTTC.